This T cell receptor beta chain was identified during a study of cytomegalovirus exposure and HLA in healthy donors. Study details: Of the donors genotyped, about 390 in all, 80% to 85% fell in the Caucasian-associated ancestry cluster. Study findings and constraints: It was reportedly the case that the classifier diagnosed cytomegalovirus status with high specificity and sensitivity. Donors were assumed by presence/absence analyses to have roughly uniform sequencing depth. With later analysis, a missense DCLRE1C variant became linked to TCR beta V- and J-gene trimming.

About this clone: Its antigen is not identified.

The CDR3 covers 16 residues. Germline V gives CDR1 MGHRA, CDR2 YSYEKL. Trimming shortened V by 4 bases and J by 6 bases, and 21 bases separated the two germline ends. Primers: 60 Vbeta forward and 13 Jbeta reverse. Libraries were prepared by immunoSEQ multiplex PCR; TCRdb keeps only in-frame clonotypes and omits some of them. The sample carries roughly 54,000 clones, 70% recorded once. The rearrangement joins TRBV4-1 to TRBJ1-1; unclear D gene. The sequencing sample was made of PBMCs. The clonotype was recovered from a woman in her sixties or seventies in good health and CMV-seropositive. CDR3 sequence (DNA): TGCGCCAGCAGCCCCGGACTCTTACTCACCGCGTCTGAAGCTTTCTTT. It codes for CASSPGLLLTASEAFF.